This entry lists 3 T cell receptor beta chains sequenced from one sample in a study of CD8 T cells in ankylosing spondylitis. Study outcomes and limitations: What seemed typical of ankylosing spondylitis blood was a TCR beta motif built from about eight highly homologous variants.

TCRdb re-analysed the 5' RACE reads in MiXCR, keeping a single row per CDR3 protein. The data contain about 220,000 distinct CDR3 sequences, about a sixth of them singletons. These receptors are not linked to any known antigen. Sequencing used blood, either unsorted or a sorted T cell fraction (not recorded which). The origin of the receptors is a male donor with ankylosing spondylitis.

Only a few counts were recorded for this clonotype. The rearrangement joins TRBV5-1 to TRBJ1-6; 7 bases fit TRBD1. Trimming removed 4 bases from V and 10 bases from J; junction bases left unmatched: 8. The length of the CDR3 is 14 residues. Germline CDR1 and CDR2: SGHRS and YFSETQ. The DNA for the CDR3 is TGCGCCAGCAGCCAGGACAGGAAAGGCTCACCCCTCCACTTT. Translating it yields CASSQDRKGSPLHF.

V and J are TRBV20-1 and TRBJ2-1; TRBD2 agrees at 9 bases. Germline CDR1 and CDR2: DFQATT and SNEGSKA (reference sequence). This CDR3 comprises 15 residues. With 2 bases clipped from V and 4 bases from J, the junction kept 6 bases outside the gene matches. The CDR3 bases are TGCAGTGCTAGACTCGGACTAGCGCCGTACAATGAGCAGTTCTTC. Protein product: CSARLGLAPYNEQFF.

The chain combines TRBV30 with TRBJ2-2; perhaps TRBD1 as D (6 bases). Per the germline V gene, CDR1 is GTSNPN and CDR2 is SVGIG (reference sequence). The CDR3 is 15 residues long. The V gene lost 0 bases and the J gene lost 0 bases, with 8 bases spanning the gap. The CDR3 loop is CAWSVGTTNTGELFF. CDR3 nucleotide sequence: TGTGCCTGGAGTGTTGGGACAACGAACACCGGGGAGCTGTTTTTT.